This TCR beta chain is drawn from a study of molecular identifiers for immune sequencing clone quantification. TCRdb reanalysed the PCR reads using MiXCR and keeps one entry per CDR3 protein. The sample contains hundreds of thousands of distinct CDR3 sequences, just under 20% of which appear only once. The CDR3 has 15 residues. The germline V gene encodes CDR1 LGHNT and CDR2 FRNRAP. Losses at the gene ends were 3 bases for V and 6 bases for J; bases not matched to a gene: 6. This TCR was sampled from a human donor in good health. Some libraries in this study had Jurkat cell RNA spiked in. The chain carries TRBV12-5 and TRBJ2-7, with 12 bases lining up with TRBD1. The sequenced sample was naive CD8+ T cells from blood, with Jurkat cell RNA spiked in. The subset was: FACS-sorted CD8+CD4-CCR7+CD45RA+ naive T cells. CDR3 protein: CASGLGTGGFSEQYF. CDR3 nucleotide sequence: TGTGCTAGTGGTTTAGGGACAGGGGGCTTTAGCGAGCAGTACTTC.